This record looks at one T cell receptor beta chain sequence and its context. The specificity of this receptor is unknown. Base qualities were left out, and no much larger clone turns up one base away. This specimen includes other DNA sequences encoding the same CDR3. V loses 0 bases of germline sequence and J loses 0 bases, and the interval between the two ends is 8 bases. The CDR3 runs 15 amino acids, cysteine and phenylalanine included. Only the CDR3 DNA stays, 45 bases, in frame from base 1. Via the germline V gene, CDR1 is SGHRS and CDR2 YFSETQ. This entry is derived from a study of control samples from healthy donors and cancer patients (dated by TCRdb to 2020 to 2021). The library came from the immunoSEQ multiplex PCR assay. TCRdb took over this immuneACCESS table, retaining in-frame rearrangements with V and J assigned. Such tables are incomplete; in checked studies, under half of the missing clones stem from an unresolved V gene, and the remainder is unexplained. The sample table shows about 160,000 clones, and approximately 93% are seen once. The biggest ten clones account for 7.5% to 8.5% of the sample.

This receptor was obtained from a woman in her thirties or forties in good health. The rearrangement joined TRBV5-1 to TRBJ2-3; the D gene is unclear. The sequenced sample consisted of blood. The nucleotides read TGCGCCAGCAGCTTGGTAGCAGGAAGCACAGATACGCAGTATTTT. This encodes CASSLVAGSTDTQYF. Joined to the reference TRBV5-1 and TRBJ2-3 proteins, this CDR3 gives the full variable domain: KAGVTQTPRYLIKTRGQQVTLSCSPISGHRSVSWYQQTPGQGLQFLFEYFSETQRNKGNFPGRFSGRQFSNSRSEMNVSTLELGDSALYLCASSLVAGSTDTQYFGPGTRLTVL.